A single TCR beta chain is shown here with its context. This clone came up many times. The clone's antigen remains unknown. Within one base of it there is no much larger clone, and no base qualities were kept. The cohort consisted of 666 healthy bone marrow donors. All cohort members were sampled while nominally healthy, although unrecorded immune exposures were likely present. The donor was CMV seronegative and was included in the group of several hundred seronegative cohort members. Every donor gave a peripheral blood sample, and the peripheral blood mononuclear cells from that sample were used for TCR beta sequencing. The Qiagen DNeasy Blood Extraction Kit was used to extract genomic DNA from the blood cell samples. The data were obtained in a study of cytomegalovirus exposure and HLA in healthy donors (dated by TCRdb to 2015 to 2018). The study in broad terms: An earlier analysis of more than 550 of the donors reported 250 to 350 Gb of sequence data and around 110 million unique TCR beta sequences obtained from around 180 million T cells. An early release covering some 640 HLA-typed donors comprised 250 to 350 gigabases of sequencing data and some 79 million unique TCR sequences. Of the roughly 400 genotyped donors, about 80% fell in the genetic ancestry cluster associated with self-reported Caucasian donors. The aim of the study was to test whether cataloging public T cell receptors could identify signatures of past pathogen exposure. The study used immunosequencing to profile the T cell repertoires of more than 650 subjects and linked those repertoires to cytomegalovirus serostatus. In addition to the first cohort of roughly 700 subjects, a separate validation cohort of around 110 different subjects was used. High-throughput TCR immunosequencing, statistical association of individual TCRs with disease status, and machine learning were combined to predict cytomegalovirus infection status. A later analysis re-examined previously published TCR beta repertoires from more than 550 donors and added high-resolution HLA genotyping to investigate patterns of TCR occurrence. Rather than drawing on any new phenotypic data, the later analysis identified candidate immune exposures from TCR beta sequences and the way those sequences occurred across donors. An earlier analysis of 450 to 750 of the donors used high-throughput TCR beta sequencing to judge whether each TCR beta V gene segment behaved as functional or pseudogenic. Donor age, sex, ethnicity and CMV serostatus were compiled together with the repertoire data. A later genetic analysis used genome-wide SNP genotypes for about three fifths of the roughly 700 donors, treating that subset as a discovery cohort. Every repertoire in the discovery cohort had been generated on one and the same sequencing platform. HLA typing included class I and class II loci at four-digit resolution. The number of typed donors differed by locus: about 629-630 for A, B, C, DRB1 and DQB1; 500 to 550 for DQA1; around 610 for DPA1; and around 490 for DPB1. Roughly 5 DR-DQ haplotypes were handled as single units for association and clustering, since linkage in the cohort was strong. Across approximately 400 genotyped donors of the cohort, an average of about 240,000 unique TCR beta nucleotide sequences per donor were sequenced, and roughly a sixth of those sequences were non-productive.

CDR1 and CDR2 were assigned from the germline V gene (reference sequence) as SEHNR and FQNEAQ. After removal of 5 bases from V and 7 bases from J, the junction retains 10 bases not matched to a gene. The cysteine opens and the phenylalanine closes a CDR3 of 15 amino acids. Only the CDR3 portion is preserved as DNA: 45 bases, with reading frame beginning at the first base. Broader findings and caveats from the paper: Across donors, most TCR sequences were observed very rarely, whereas some public TCRs were present in many individuals. Roughly uniform sequencing depth across donors was assumed in presence/absence analyses, although this assumption may not hold. In both the original and validation cohorts, the classifier was reported to diagnose cytomegalovirus status with high specificity and sensitivity. A later analysis associated 17,000 or so TCR beta sequences with specific HLA alleles at a false discovery rate of 0.05. The study listed 150 to 200 TCR beta chains as associated with cytomegalovirus. Because counts were too low, around 18 rarely observed V segments, including chromosome 9 orphons, were left out of the earlier analysis of a few hundred of the donors. V-gene and J-gene trimming of TCR beta chains was associated with a missense DCLRE1C variant in a later genetic analysis, and the association was replicated in an independent cohort. Because the 87-base-pair reads could not distinguish some IMGT-functional V segments, including TRBV6-2 and TRBV6-3, those segments were excluded. According to a later analysis, most CMV-associated TCR beta chains appeared to be HLA-restricted, and the HLA associations seemed to be driven largely by CMV exposure. In vitro tests confirmed that a few of the cytomegalovirus-associated TCR beta chains recognize cytomegalovirus antigens. A later analysis found that TCR association rates varied across HLA loci, with DRB1 alleles showing the most associated TCRs and HLA-C alleles the fewest. A cluster of highly shared sequence variants was judged likely to represent a technical artifact of the sequencing pipeline. In a later genetic analysis, fewer N-insertions in productive TCRs were reported among donors in an Asian-associated ancestry cluster than the roughly 700-donor mean. It was suggested by the authors that the approach could potentially be generalized to other disease states and immunological phenotypes. For the cohort, immune exposure information was limited to CMV serostatus. Only TCR beta chains were sequenced in this cohort, and the absence of alpha or paired-chain data limited detectable features. In a later analysis, HLA-associated TCR beta chains were found to be more clonally expanded and to have lower generation probabilities than equally common non-associated chains. HLA typing was unavailable for some donors at each locus, so association tests used only the typed subset. Linkage disequilibrium might explain the correlated functional status among segregating V segments, but an unknown experimental factor could not be excluded. Strong co-occurrence of HLA alleles, especially DR and DQ, made assigning TCR associations to individual alleles difficult. A further reported finding was that TCR beta sequences accurately predicted the HLA-A and HLA-B alleles for most subjects in the first cohort. In an earlier analysis of under 600 of the donors, most TCR beta V segments were observed in productive rearrangements about 87% or about 30% of the time, broadly matching IMGT annotations. In a later analysis, several top co-occurrence clusters were reported to appear linked to parvovirus B19, influenza, CMV and Epstein-Barr virus.

Library method: the immunoSEQ multiplex PCR assay. The multiplex PCR relied on a mix of 60 forward primers for TCR Vbeta segments and 13 reverse primers for TCR Jbeta segments. A multiplex PCR assay on genomic DNA amplified the CDR3 region of rearranged TCR beta genes. Amplified TCR beta libraries were sequenced as 87-base-pair reads on the Illumina HiSeq System. Turning to the authors' computational methods: A later analysis counted tens of millions of unique TCR beta chains across the roughly 700 repertoires, and some 11 million of these chains were shared by at least two donors. Raw reads were error-corrected and collapsed into unique sequences by a nearest-neighbor algorithm in which closely related sequences were merged to remove PCR and sequencing errors. V, D and J gene segments were assigned by aligning CDR3 sequences to IMGT reference sequences. For a sequence to be retained, a match of at least six nucleotides was required to both a V gene segment and a J gene segment. A rearrangement counted as productive if the CDR3 had no stop codons and remained in frame with V and J, and every other rearrangement counted as non-productive. CDR3 was defined according to IMGT convention as the region running from the second conserved V-encoded cysteine to the conserved J-encoded phenylalanine. The earlier analysis of 587 of the donors excluded sequences that lacked an unambiguous match to a single V gene segment. In an earlier analysis of almost 600 of the donors, a V segment was called functional when productive rearrangements were above 56.7%, and segregating when the standard deviation between donors exceeded 5%. A statistical classification framework was built for diagnosing cytomegalovirus status from the catalog of TCR beta chain sequences. In a later analysis, V and J genes were assigned by comparing TCR nucleotide sequences against IMGT/GENE-DB human TR gene sequences. In a later analysis, CDR3 sequences and most-parsimonious VDJ recombination scenarios were assigned using the TCRdist pipeline. In a later analysis, each TCR beta chain was defined by its CDR3 amino acid sequence together with its V-gene family, and reads lacking a unique V-gene family were excluded. In a later analysis, 450 to 600 highly shared, low-generation-probability nucleotide sequences were removed to address suspected cross-contamination and a sequencing artifact. A later analysis calculated a clonal expansion index for each public chain from normalized within-repertoire ranks of inferred template counts. In a later analysis, generation probabilities were computed using a VDJ recombination model fitted to out-of-frame rearrangements, and the results were checked against IGoR. Hypergeometric tests were used in a later analysis to score TCR-TCR, TCR-HLA and TCR-CMV co-occurrence, with a repertoire-size bias correction applied to the TCR pairs. False discovery rates were estimated in a later analysis by permuting HLA or CMV assignments 20 times. In a later analysis, co-occurring TCRs were grouped with DBSCAN, and TCRdist sequence similarity was added when clustering was performed within HLA-allele-positive subsets. Co-occurrence clustering excluded repertoires with fewer than 30,000 or more than 120,000 public chains, plus five with anomalous nucleotide sharing. The table comes from immuneACCESS by way of TCRdb, which keeps in-frame sequences with V and J called. Part of the clones is missing from these tables; in studies checked, under half for an unresolved V gene and the rest for unknown reasons. Clone size and V and J calls were adopted from that table, with D and trimming inferred from the DNA. The sample table contains about 120,000 clones; only one count was recorded for approximately 72% of them. Clones ranked in the top ten supply roughly 1.4% of the sample.

The receptor chain draws on TRBV7-9 and TRBJ2-1, and 8 bases in between align with TRBD2. The sample comprised PBMCs. The TCR originated in a man between 18 and 35 years old in good health and CMV-seronegative. CDR3 reads: CASSRTGGIRNEQFF. The DNA sequence is as follows: TGTGCCAGCAGCCGTACGGGAGGGATAAGAAATGAGCAGTTCTTC.